Below, 5 T cell receptor beta chains from the same sample are listed, as sequenced in a study of T-cell memory formation after mild COVID-19. One entry per CDR3 protein, called by TCRdb with MiXCR from the 5' RACE reads. The repertoire includes under 250,000 distinct CDR3 sequences, around 30% of them detected once, and about 10% sits in the top ten. Source material: PBMCs or a T cell subset sorted from them (not recorded which). These receptors were obtained from an adult woman who had mild COVID-19 (a few samples of this study predate the infection). Cell type and time point are not known.

This clonotype was observed a few times. The chain recombines TRBV12-3 or TRBV12-4 with TRBJ2-7; D is possibly TRBD2 (5 bases). V lost 5 bases and J 2 bases, leaving 19 bases between the germline ends. CDR3 length: 16 residues. CDR3 region: CASSPSTGKHPYEQYF. The CDR3 bases are TGTGCCAGCAGTCCAAGTACCGGGAAACACCCCTACGAGCAGTACTTC.

The CDR3 DNA sequence: TGTGCCAGCAGACCTGCTAGCGGGACCTCGGGCGAGCAGTACTTC. Translated: CASRPASGTSGEQYF. This chain connects TRBV6-2 or TRBV6-3 to TRBJ2-7; 9 bases line up with TRBD2. Germline assignment: CDR1 MNHEY and CDR2 SVGEGT. This CDR3 is built from 15 residues. Trimming cost V 6 bases and J 6 bases; bases outside gene matches: 12.

The genes are TRBV29-1 and TRBJ2-1, with D hard to call. Germline CDR1 and CDR2: SQVTM and ANQGSEA. The CDR3 sequence is 11 residues long. V gave up 4 bases and J gave up 9 bases, with 10 bases separating them. The CDR3 DNA reads as TGCAGCGTTGGGACCACGGTTGAGCAGTTCTTC. Its translation is CSVGTTVEQFF.

The genes are TRBV7-9 and TRBJ2-2; the D is unclear. From germline, CDR1 is SEHNR and CDR2 FQNEAQ (reference sequence). V was trimmed by 8 bases and J by 3 bases, leaving 13 bases between them. The CDR3 contains 14 residues. The CDR3 coding sequence is TGTGCCAGCGGCAGACTTCGGGACACCGGGGAGCTGTTTTTT. Translation: CASGRLRDTGELFF.

V and J are TRBV12-3 or TRBV12-4 and TRBJ2-3; possibly TRBD2 for D (5 bases). This CDR3 comprises 11 residues. Deletions cut 4 bases from V and 7 bases from J, with 6 bases between. The CDR3 here is CASSSGYTQYF. DNA of the CDR3: TGTGCCAGCAGTTCGGGGTATACGCAGTATTTT.